This entry concerns a single TCR beta chain. The antigen is not known. The CDR3 totals 18 residues. V lost 8 bases to trimming and J lost 5 bases, with 31 bases between them. Germline assignment: CDR1 SEHNR and CDR2 FQNEAQ (reference sequence). Generated by immunoSEQ multiplex PCR, the TCRdb table keeps only in-frame clones and is missing some. In the table there are 25,000 or so clones, around 80% of which are singletons. The data belong to a study of PD-1 blockade in classical Hodgkin lymphoma. After autologous stem cell transplantation all patients relapsed, and prior brentuximab vedotin exposure differed between cohorts. Out of thawed PBMCs, magnetic negative selection purified CD4+ T cells. Findings and limits, study-wide: Undefined causes, possibly disease activity or prior therapy, underlie the repertoire differences.

The sequence was obtained from a human donor with classical Hodgkin lymphoma. V and J are TRBV7-9 and TRBJ2-7; weak D call: TRBD1 (5 bases). Specimen: CD4+ T cells from blood, collected at baseline. Written as DNA, the CDR3 is TGTGCCAGCGAGTGGGGTAAAGGACCCCAGTGGGGCAACGACGAGCAGTACTTC. Protein sequence: CASEWGKGPQWGNDEQYF. Combining the CDR3 with reference TRBV7-9 and TRBJ2-7 gives the whole variable domain DTGVSQNPRHKITKRGQNVTFRCDPISEHNRLYWYRQTLGQGPEFLTYFQNEAQLEKSRLLSDRFSAERPKGSFSTLEIQRTEQGDSAMYLCASEWGKGPQWGNDEQYFGPGTRLTVT.